Following are 26 T cell receptor beta chains from one sample sequenced in a study of CD8 T cells in ankylosing spondylitis. TCRdb itself ran the 5' RACE reads through MiXCR, one entry per CDR3 protein. The profile shows 700,000 or so distinct CDR3 sequences, around 17% of them singletons. These receptors have no identified antigens. Study conclusions and caveats: A motif of eight or nine highly homologous TCR beta variants was seen as apparently characteristic of ankylosing spondylitis blood.

The sequenced material came from blood, either unsorted or a sorted T cell fraction (not recorded which). Receptors were obtained from a male donor with ankylosing spondylitis.

In its sample, this clonotype was seen many times. CDR3 residues: CSVGSGGPPSYNEQFF. The CDR3 coding sequence is TGCAGCGTTGGGTCCGGGGGCCCTCCATCCTACAATGAGCAGTTCTTC. This chain connects TRBV29-1 to TRBJ2-1, with D perhaps TRBD1 or TRBD2 (6 bases each). V lost 4 bases and J 1 base, leaving 17 bases between the germline ends. The CDR3 sequence is 16 residues long. Germline CDR1 reads SQVTM; CDR2 reads ANQGSEA.

V gene TRBV29-1 combines with J gene TRBJ2-3, with 8 bases fitting TRBD1. Germline trimming cut 5 bases from V and 4 bases from J; bases unmatched to any gene: 2. The CDR3 contains 12 residues. Germline CDR1 SQVTM, CDR2 ANQGSEA. The CDR3: CSVLQGADTQYF. CDR3 coding DNA: TGCAGCGTTCTACAGGGGGCAGATACGCAGTATTTT.

This rearrangement joins TRBV5-1 to TRBJ1-3; 8 bases fit TRBD1. Per germline, CDR1 SGHRS and CDR2 YFSETQ. This CDR3 has 16 amino acids. V was clipped by 3 bases and J by 3 bases; unmatched bases: 8. The CDR3 region has the DNA TGCGCCAGCAGCTCGACGACAGGGGCGATTGGAAACACCATATATTTT. This gives the protein CASSSTTGAIGNTIYF.

The chain combines TRBV6-1 with TRBJ2-3, with 8 bases aligning to TRBD1. In germline, CDR1 is MNHNS, CDR2 SASEGT. This CDR3 region has 15 residues. With 5 bases clipped from V and 2 bases from J, the junction kept 6 bases outside the gene matches. CDR3 coding DNA: TGTGCCAGCAGTCCCCCGACAGGGGACACAGATACGCAGTATTTT. It codes for CASSPPTGDTDTQYF.

The chain uses TRBV7-3 and TRBJ2-1, with D uncertain. CDR3 length equals 18 residues. With 1 base removed from V and 0 bases from J, the gap between germline ends came to 16 bases. Germline V gives CDR1 SGHTA, CDR2 FQGTGA. The CDR3 coding sequence is TGTGCCAGCAGCTTAAGGCCCCCCTCGCGAAGCTCCTACAATGAGCAGTTCTTC. Its protein product is CASSLRPPSRSSYNEQFF.

This clonotype has more than one count but fewer than ten. The DNA of the CDR3 is TGCAGCGTTGTCGAGTCCCCTAGCCAGTTCTTC. Translated, it gives CSVVESPSQFF. The V and J genes are TRBV29-1 and TRBJ2-1; possible D gene TRBD2, 5 bases. CDR1 and CDR2 from the germline V gene are SQVTM and ANQGSEA. The CDR3 consists of 11 residues. V lost 4 bases and J lost 13, with 14 bases in between.

In this sample, this clonotype turned up many times. The chain couples TRBV27 to TRBJ1-1; 7 nucleotides match TRBD1. The CDR3 length is 14 residues. Unmatched junction bases numbered 9, after V lost 6 bases and J lost 5 bases. Germline lookup yields CDR1 MNHEY and CDR2 SMNVEV (reference sequence). This chain's CDR3 is CASRPHRGDTEAFF. In nucleotides, the CDR3 is TGTGCCAGCAGACCGCACAGGGGCGATACTGAAGCTTTCTTT.

The chain employs TRBV21-1 and TRBJ1-5. TRBV21-1 represents a pseudogene. The CDR3 spans 11 residues. The CDR3, as DNA: TGTGCCAGCAGCATGAATCAGCCCCAGCATTTT. It codes for CASSMNQPQHF.

The chain recombines TRBV10-3 with TRBJ1-3; 7 nucleotides line up with TRBD1. Trimming took 10 bases from V and 0 from J; bases not matched to a gene: 3. The CDR3 runs to 13 residues. Germline CDR1 ENHRY, CDR2 SYGVKD. As DNA, the CDR3 is TGTGCCACCCAGGGGGACTCTGGAAACACCATATATTTT. Amino acids: CATQGDSGNTIYF.

This clonotype appeared a few times. The chain uses TRBV25-1 and TRBJ2-3, with a tentative D call TRBD2 (6 bases). The CDR3 consists of 16 residues. V lost 3 bases, J lost 0 bases, and 13 bases lay in between. The V gene's germline CDR1 is MGHDK and CDR2 SYGVNS. The CDR3 region is CASSDGLAASTDTQYF. DNA for the CDR3: TGTGCCAGCAGTGATGGGTTAGCGGCTAGCACAGATACGCAGTATTTT.

This clonotype showed up just a few times. The chain uses TRBV7-9 and TRBJ2-5, with TRBD1 as a possible D gene (6 bases). This CDR3 contains 14 residues. V lost 2 bases, J lost 4 bases, and 11 bases lay in between. CDR1 and CDR2 (germline): SEHNR, FQNEAQ (reference sequence). Here the CDR3 DNA reads TGTGCCAGCAGCTTAATGGGACAAGGAGAGACCCAGTACTTC. It specifies CASSLMGQGETQYF.

The CDR3, as DNA: TGCGCCAGCAGCTCAACAGGGGCGAACCACTACGAGCAGTACTTC. Translated: CASSSTGANHYEQYF. The rearrangement links TRBV5-1 to TRBJ2-7; the match to TRBD1 covers 7 bases. The CDR3 runs 15 residues. The germline CDR1 and CDR2 sequences are SGHRS and YFSETQ. Trimming removed 3 bases from V and 3 bases from J; junction bases left unmatched: 9.

This clonotype was detected only a few times. The genes are TRBV25-1 and TRBJ1-1; 8 bases map to TRBD1. The germline CDR1 and CDR2 sequences are MGHDK and SYGVNS. Trimming cost V 5 bases and J 1 base; bases outside gene matches: 12. CDR3 length: 17 residues. CDR3 sequence (DNA): TGTGCCAGCAGTTACGGACAGGGCATAGGTTGGAACACTGAAGCTTTCTTT. Amino acid sequence: CASSYGQGIGWNTEAFF.

This sequence joins TRBV11-1 and TRBJ2-6; 9 positions match TRBD1. The CDR3 runs 18 residues. The V gene end was trimmed by 9 bases and the J gene end by 0 bases; junction bases not matched to a gene: 12. Germline-derived CDR1 and CDR2 are SGHAT and FQDESV (reference sequence). The CDR3 nucleotides read TGTGCCAGTCGACTCGACAGGGGGGCCCCCTCTGGGGCCAACGTCCTGACTTTC. Translated, it gives CASRLDRGAPSGANVLTF.

The chain is built from TRBV12-3 or TRBV12-4 and TRBJ2-1, with D unresolved. Trimming removed 3 bases from V and 8 bases from J, with 5 bases in between. CDR3 length: 11 amino acids. CDR3 DNA: TGTGCCAGCAGTTTCATGGATGAGCAGTTCTTC. Translating it yields CASSFMDEQFF.

The genes are TRBV20-1 and TRBJ2-3; 7 bases line up with TRBD2. Germline V CDR1 and CDR2: DFQATT, SNEGSKA (reference sequence). V lost 3 bases and J lost 4; bases outside the gene matches: 4. This CDR3 contains 13 residues. The CDR3 region is CSARRERADTQYF. The DNA of the CDR3 is TGCAGTGCTAGGCGGGAGAGGGCAGATACGCAGTATTTT.

This clonotype was found a few times. The chain couples TRBV29-1 to TRBJ2-2; TRBD1 matches at 7 bases. CDR1 is SQVTM, CDR2 ANQGSEA, per germline. The CDR3 is made up of 14 amino acids. With V trimmed by 7 bases and J by 2 bases, 7 bases remained unmatched. CDR3 loop: CSAKDRINTGELFF. CDR3 in DNA: TGCAGCGCAAAGGACAGGATTAACACCGGGGAGCTGTTTTTT.

The rearrangement links TRBV2 to TRBJ2-1; D is possibly TRBD1 (5 bases). The length of the CDR3 is 12 residues. V dropped 3 bases and J dropped 6 bases, with 6 bases sitting between them. Looked up from germline, CDR1 is SNHLY and CDR2 is FYNNEI. Here the CDR3 DNA reads TGTGCCAGCAGTGAGGGGCCCAATGAGCAGTTCTTC. Translating it yields CASSEGPNEQFF.

This clonotype was observed once. V gene TRBV6-5 combines with J gene TRBJ2-2; 9 positions match TRBD1. CDR3 size: 17 residues. Germline trimming cut 0 bases from V and 5 bases from J; bases unmatched to any gene: 7. Per the germline V gene, CDR1 is MNHEY and CDR2 is SVGAGI. The CDR3 region is CASSYSYGQGKTGELFF. CDR3 sequence (DNA): TGTGCCAGCAGTTACTCGTACGGACAGGGGAAGACCGGGGAGCTGTTTTTT.

This clonotype was observed a few times. The gene calls are TRBV7-3 and TRBJ2-1; D may be TRBD2 (5 bases). Germline CDR1 reads SGHTA; CDR2 reads FQGTGA. V shed 4 bases and J shed 4 bases, with 8 bases lying between them. The CDR3 covers 13 residues. The CDR3 DNA reads as TGTGCCAGCAGCTCCGGGGATTACAATGAGCAGTTCTTC. Translating it yields CASSSGDYNEQFF. The full variable domain, with the rest looked up from reference TRBV7-3 and TRBJ2-1, is GAGVSQTPSNKVTEKGKYVELRCDPISGHTALYWYRQSLGQGPEFLIYFQGTGAADDSGLPNDRFFAVRPEGSVSTLKIQRTERGDSAVYLCASSSGDYNEQFFGPGTRLTVL.

This chain joins TRBV7-6 and TRBJ2-7, with a weak D call TRBD2 (5 bases). CDR3 size: 13 residues. Germline CDR1 and CDR2: SGHVS and FNYEAQ. Between the trimmed V and J ends, which lost 4 bases and 3 bases, there was a span of 10 bases. CDR3 amino acids: CASSSELVYEQYF. The CDR3, as DNA: TGTGCCAGCAGCTCGGAACTAGTCTACGAGCAGTACTTC.

The chain joins TRBV20-1 to TRBJ1-1; D is undetermined. V was clipped by 3 bases and J by 7 bases, with 9 bases between them. CDR1 and CDR2 from the germline V gene are DFQATT and SNEGSKA (reference sequence). The CDR3 is made up of 11 amino acids. The CDR3 protein is CSARSQNEAFF. CDR3 DNA: TGCAGTGCTAGGTCCCAGAATGAAGCTTTCTTT.

The chain carries TRBV15 and TRBJ2-1; TRBD1 aligns across 8 bases. The germline V gene encodes CDR1 LNHNV and CDR2 YYDKDF (reference sequence). V gave up 3 bases and J gave up 6 bases; unmatched junction bases: 4. This CDR3 is built from 14 residues. This chain's CDR3 is CATSSDRGINEQFF. CDR3 DNA: TGTGCCACCAGCAGTGACAGGGGTATCAATGAGCAGTTCTTC.

V usage is TRBV7-6 and J usage is TRBJ2-3, with no clear D. In germline, CDR1 is SGHVS, CDR2 FNYEAQ. CDR3 size: 14 residues. V lost 3 bases and J 1 base, leaving 8 bases between the germline ends. CDR3 loop: CASSFQWGTDTQYF. The CDR3, as DNA: TGTGCCAGCAGCTTCCAGTGGGGCACAGATACGCAGTATTTT.

V usage is TRBV2 and J usage is TRBJ2-7; D not resolved. The CDR3 spans 15 residues. Per the germline V gene, CDR1 is SNHLY and CDR2 is FYNNEI. The V end was cut by 3 bases, the J end by 1 base, with 13 bases between. The CDR3, as DNA: TGTGCCAGCAGTGAGATAGGGTCCTTATCCTACGAGCAGTACTTC. Protein: CASSEIGSLSYEQYF.

This clonotype was found a few times. J is TRBJ2-5 and V is TRBV11-2; TRBD2 matches 9 bases. Losses at the gene ends were 3 bases for V and 1 base for J; bases not matched to a gene: 6. The CDR3 covers 16 residues. The germline V gene encodes CDR1 SGHAT and CDR2 FQNNGV. The CDR3 DNA sequence: TGTGCCAGCAGCTTTCGACTAGCGGAGATCCAAGAGACCCAGTACTTC. Its protein is CASSFRLAEIQETQYF.